The 29 T cell receptor beta chains given below trace back to one sample, sequenced in a study of blood T cell repertoires in COVID-19. Sequenced by immunoSEQ multiplex PCR; TCRdb stores in-frame clones only, minus some. This sample has 250,000 to 400,000 clones, with approximately 90% found just once. Sequencing was carried out using peripheral blood. The receptors here all came from a woman in her twenties or thirties with COVID-19, enrolled during active disease.

The rearrangement joins TRBV2 to TRBJ2-3; maybe TRBD2 (5 bases). CDR3 length: 14 residues. CDR1 is SNHLY and CDR2 is FYNNEI in the germline V gene. With 5 bases removed from V and 4 bases from J, the gap between germline ends came to 13 bases. The CDR3 loop reads CASSMGRGPDTQYF. The CDR3 DNA follows: TGTGCCAGCAGTATGGGTCGAGGGCCAGATACGCAGTATTTT.

V gene TRBV6-1 combines with J gene TRBJ1-3; 7 bases map to TRBD1. Germline CDR1 is MNHNS and CDR2 is SASEGT. This CDR3 contains 14 residues. V shed 2 bases, J shed 3 bases, and the junction held 1 base outside the gene matches. Here the CDR3 reads CASSERGLGNTIYF. The CDR3 nucleotides read TGTGCCAGCAGTGAAAGGGGGCTTGGAAACACCATATATTTT.

This clone was detected only once. V gene TRBV4-2 combines with J gene TRBJ2-1; D gene unclear. The germline V and J ends were trimmed by 3 bases and 4 bases, with 7 bases remaining between them. In germline, CDR1 is LGHNA, CDR2 YNFKEQ. The CDR3 covers 13 residues. Written as DNA, the CDR3 is TGTGCCAGCAGCCAGACGCGGTACAATGAGCAGTTCTTC. Residues: CASSQTRYNEQFF.

The chain recombines TRBV27 with TRBJ1-6; D unresolved. Germline loops: CDR1 MNHEY, CDR2 SMNVEV (reference sequence). CDR3 length: 16 residues. Trimming shortened V by 5 bases and J by 9 bases, and 20 bases separated the two germline ends. The CDR3 DNA is TGTGCCAGCAGTCCATCCTCTGTGGGCAGTTCTTCACCCCTCCACTTT. It translates to CASSPSSVGSSSPLHF.

The V gene is TRBV9, the J gene TRBJ1-3, with 8 positions matching TRBD1. Germline values: CDR1 SGDLS, CDR2 YYNGEE. The CDR3 extends over 14 amino acids. Losses at the gene ends were 3 bases for V and 4 bases for J; bases not matched to a gene: 3. CDR3 residues: CASSATGGGNTIYF. CDR3 nucleotide sequence: TGTGCCAGCAGCGCCACAGGGGGAGGAAACACCATATATTTT.

This rearrangement joins TRBV30 to TRBJ1-2; 9 nucleotides line up with TRBD1. This CDR3 has 14 residues. V shed 1 base, J shed 6 bases, and the junction held 6 bases outside the gene matches. Germline V lookup: CDR1 GTSNPN, CDR2 SVGIG (reference sequence). CDR3 amino acids: CAWSEGTGYHGYTF. The DNA of the CDR3 is TGTGCCTGGAGTGAGGGGACAGGGTACCATGGCTACACCTTC.

The chain uses TRBV6-5 and TRBJ2-7; TRBD1 is a possible D gene (5 bases). V lost 2 bases and J 4 bases, leaving 15 bases between the germline ends. The germline V gene encodes CDR1 MNHEY and CDR2 SVGAGI. This CDR3 spans 15 amino acids. The CDR3 DNA reads TGTGCCAGCAGTTACGGAGTACAGGTGACGTACGAGCAGTACTTC. Residues: CASSYGVQVTYEQYF.

V and J are TRBV6-5 and TRBJ1-6; no reliable D call. Germline values: CDR1 MNHEY, CDR2 SVGAGI. Trimming took 0 bases from V and 6 from J, leaving 9 bases between them. CDR3 length: 15 amino acids. CDR3 protein: CASSYSLRTNSPLHF. The CDR3 nucleotides are TGTGCCAGCAGTTACTCCTTGCGAACTAATTCACCCCTCCACTTT.

The chain joins TRBV2 to TRBJ1-4; D not certain. Looked up from germline, CDR1 is SNHLY and CDR2 is FYNNEI. This CDR3 contains 12 residues. With 6 bases removed from V and 8 bases from J, the gap between germline ends came to 10 bases. CDR3 sequence: CASRDREEKLFF. CDR3 coding DNA: TGTGCCAGCAGGGACCGGGAAGAAAAACTGTTTTTT.

The J gene is TRBJ2-2, the V gene TRBV6-2 or TRBV6-3, with D possibly matching TRBD2 (6 bases). Germline CDR1 reads MNHEY; CDR2 reads SVGEGT. With 5 bases removed from V and 3 bases from J, the gap between germline ends came to 16 bases. The CDR3 is 16 residues long. CDR3 sequence reads: CASSLGTVIYTGELFF. CDR3 nucleotide sequence: TGTGCCAGCAGTCTTGGGACTGTTATCTACACCGGGGAGCTGTTTTTT.

The rearrangement joins TRBV7-9 to TRBJ1-6; D may be TRBD1 (6 bases). V gave up 5 bases and J gave up 8 bases, with 10 bases separating them. This CDR3 has 13 residues. Germline CDR1 SEHNR, CDR2 FQNEAQ (reference sequence). CDR3 in DNA: TGTGCCAGCAGCGGACAGAAGTATTCACCCCTCCACTTT. It specifies CASSGQKYSPLHF.

The rearrangement uses TRBV5-5 and TRBJ2-2; D remains unclear. Germline CDR1 SGHKS, CDR2 YYEKEE (reference sequence). The length of the CDR3 is 14 residues. Trimming shortened V by 1 base and J by 2 bases, and 6 bases separated the two germline ends. The CDR3 is CASSLIQNTGELFF. CDR3 DNA: TGTGCCAGCAGCTTGATACAAAACACCGGGGAGCTGTTTTTT.

This clone was observed once. This chain joins TRBV2 and TRBJ2-3; 10 nucleotides agree with TRBD2. CDR1 SNHLY and CDR2 FYNNEI come from the germline V gene. The CDR3 is 13 residues long. The CDR3: CASQRGGVDTQYF. The CDR3 nucleotides are TGTGCTTCCCAGCGGGGGGGGGTCGATACGCAGTATTTT.

This clone was detected only a few times. V and J are TRBV10-1 and TRBJ1-5, with a tentative D call TRBD1 (5 bases). This CDR3 spans 13 amino acids. Germline V gene data show CDR1 as WNHNN and CDR2 as SYGVQD (reference sequence). The V end was cut by 6 bases, the J end by 5 bases, with 11 bases between. Here the CDR3 reads CASRKTEHQPQHF. The CDR3 nucleotides are TGCGCCAGCAGAAAGACAGAACATCAGCCCCAGCATTTT.

V and J are TRBV20-1 and TRBJ2-1; D is unresolved. The V and J ends lost 2 bases and 10 bases respectively, with 9 bases between them. Germline V gives CDR1 DFQATT, CDR2 SNEGSKA (reference sequence). The CDR3 runs 11 residues. DNA of the CDR3: TGCAGTGCTAGATTCCTAAGAGAGCAGTTCTTC. Translation: CSARFLREQFF.

CDR3 sequence reads: CASSLDSYEQYF. DNA for the CDR3: TGTGCCAGCAGCTTGGACAGCTACGAGCAGTACTTC. The V gene is TRBV13, the J gene TRBJ2-7, with D perhaps TRBD1 (6 bases). The CDR3 runs to 12 residues. V lost 3 bases to trimming and J lost 3 bases, with 6 bases between them. Germline V gene lookup returns CDR1 PRHDT and CDR2 FYEKMQ (reference sequence).

This chain joins TRBV7-2 and TRBJ2-2, with D tentatively TRBD2 (6 bases). Germline CDR1 is SGHTA and CDR2 is FQGNSA. Trimming cost V 8 bases and J 4 bases, with 20 bases left between them. The CDR3 runs to 16 residues. CDR3 region: CASSSGGVLLTGELFF. CDR3 bases: TGTGCCAGCTCCAGTGGCGGGGTTCTGCTCACCGGGGAGCTGTTTTTT.

The chain links TRBV4-2 to TRBJ1-2, with a tentative D call TRBD1 (6 bases). Trimming removed 1 base from V and 3 bases from J, with 9 bases in between. Germline values: CDR1 LGHNA, CDR2 YNFKEQ. This CDR3 has 14 amino acids. CDR3 nucleotide sequence: TGTGCCAGCAGCCAAGCGACAGGTGACTATGGCTACACCTTC. Protein product: CASSQATGDYGYTF.

The chain links TRBV7-3 to TRBJ2-2; 9 nucleotides line up with TRBD2. This CDR3 spans 18 amino acids. J gave up 4 bases and V 0 bases, and 9 bases lay outside the gene matches. Germline assignment: CDR1 SGHTA and CDR2 FQGTGA. The DNA of the CDR3 is TGTGCCAGCAGCTTAACCGGATTGACTAGCGGACCCACCGGGGAGCTGTTTTTT. Amino acid sequence: CASSLTGLTSGPTGELFF.

The chain combines TRBV4-2 with TRBJ1-1; 7 bases line up with TRBD1. The CDR3 totals 17 residues. CDR1 and CDR2 (germline): LGHNA, YNFKEQ. J gave up 1 base and V 1 base, and 9 bases lay outside the gene matches. CDR3 in amino acids: CASSQVYEDRRNTEAFF. The CDR3, as DNA: TGTGCCAGCAGCCAAGTCTATGAGGACAGGCGGAACACTGAAGCTTTCTTT.

CDR3 sequence (DNA): TGTGCCAGCAGCTTGGTGGCAGGGGGTGAAGCTTTCTTT. Encoded protein: CASSLVAGGEAFF. The J gene is TRBJ1-1, the V gene TRBV5-6; 7 bases are a match to TRBD1. The CDR3 sequence is 13 residues long. V was clipped by 0 bases and J by 7 bases; unmatched bases: 3. Germline CDR1 is SGHDT and CDR2 is YYEEEE. Looking up the rest from reference TRBV5-6 and TRBJ1-1 gives the full variable domain: DAGVTQSPTHLIKTRGQQVTLRCSPKSGHDTVSWYQQALGQGPQFIFQYYEEEERQRGNFPDRFSGHQFPNYSSELNVNALLLGDSALYLCASSLVAGGEAFFGQGTRLTVV.

V usage is TRBV7-3 and J usage is TRBJ1-2; a possible D gene is TRBD1 (5 bases). V lost 2 bases, J lost 8 bases, and 12 bases lay in between. The CDR3 sequence is 13 residues long. CDR1 and CDR2 from the germline V gene are SGHTA and FQGTGA. CDR3 DNA: TGTGCCAGCAGCTTACTCCAGGGTCAAGGCTACACCTTC. Its translation is CASSLLQGQGYTF.

V and J are TRBV5-1 and TRBJ2-3; 7 bases are shared with TRBD2. V lost 3 bases, J lost 0 bases, and 1 base stayed unmatched. Germline CDR1 and CDR2: SGHRS and YFSETQ. The length of the CDR3 is 14 residues. CDR3 nucleotide sequence: TGCGCCAGCAGCTCGGGACTAAGCACAGATACGCAGTATTTT. Translating gives CASSSGLSTDTQYF.

This clone was found once. The CDR3 loop reads CASSARTGGASSQGYTF. CDR3 DNA: TGTGCCAGCAGCGCGCGGACAGGGGGCGCGTCGTCACAGGGCTACACCTTC. This chain links TRBV7-9 with TRBJ1-2; 11 bases are shared with TRBD1. Germline V lookup: CDR1 SEHNR, CDR2 FQNEAQ (reference sequence). Losses at the gene ends were 5 bases for V and 8 bases for J; bases not matched to a gene: 16. This CDR3 contains 17 residues.

The V call is TRBV6-5, the J call TRBJ2-5; maybe TRBD2 (6 bases). The CDR3 spans 15 residues. Trimming took 8 bases from V and 1 from J, leaving 17 bases between them. Germline V CDR1 and CDR2: MNHEY, SVGAGI. CDR3 nucleotide sequence: TGTGCCAGCTCGGAGGCGGGGCATACCCAAGAGACCCAGTACTTC. It specifies CASSEAGHTQETQYF.

The chain is built from TRBV18 and TRBJ2-1; D unclear. The CDR3 runs to 14 residues. Trimming stripped 0 bases from V and 6 bases from J, with 9 bases between. Germline-derived CDR1 and CDR2 are KGHSH and LQKENI. The CDR3 loop is CASSPPNSPNEQFF. In DNA, the CDR3 is TGTGCCAGCTCACCACCGAACAGTCCCAATGAGCAGTTCTTC.

This chain links TRBV28 with TRBJ2-1; a weak D match, TRBD2 (6 bases). Per germline, CDR1 MDHEN and CDR2 SYDVKM. Trimming removed 4 bases from V and 0 bases from J, with 13 bases in between. The CDR3 loop spans 16 amino acids. This CDR3 is CASSSIGRDSYNEQFF. CDR3 bases: TGTGCCAGCAGTTCCATCGGGCGGGACTCCTACAATGAGCAGTTCTTC.

The chain is built from TRBV5-5 and TRBJ1-1; D is ambiguous. Trimming left V 3 bases short and J 4 bases short, with 7 bases between. This CDR3 spans 12 amino acids. CDR1 and CDR2 from the germline V gene are SGHKS and YYEKEE (reference sequence). CDR3 bases: TGTGCCAGCAGCTACCGGGGCACTGAAGCTTTCTTT. It translates to CASSYRGTEAFF.

The V gene is TRBV2, the J gene TRBJ2-3; TRBD2 matches at 13 bases. CDR1 and CDR2 (germline): SNHLY, FYNNEI. The CDR3 length is 17 residues. J lost 0 bases, V lost 7 bases, and 7 bases had no gene match. The CDR3 DNA is TGTGCCAGCAAGAGACTAGCGGGGGGATCGAGCACAGATACGCAGTATTTT. Its translation: CASKRLAGGSSTDTQYF.